These T cell receptor beta chains were read from a single sample in a study of CD8+ T cells in alopecia areata. Profiling relied on immunoSEQ multiplex PCR, and the TCRdb table lists in-frame clones only, not all of them. The sample lists about 140,000 clones, 50% to 65% occurring once. The specimen was CD4+ T cells sorted from blood. All receptors come from a human donor in good health. The CDR3 runs from the conserved cysteine through the conserved F or W. The D gene is left open where the match is weak. The size field is filled for only some rows; it gives once, few, many or a size class.

>TRBJ1-5|14|TRBV15|TRBD1|few
CATSKSQGDQPQHF
TGTGCCACCAGCAAATCTCAGGGGGACCAGCCCCAGCATTTT
>TRBJ2-7|15|TRBV11-2|.|few
CASSLGVRSSYEQYF
TGTGCCAGCAGCTTAGGGGTTCGAAGTTCTTACGAGCAGTACTTC
>TRBJ2-7|10|TRBV2|.|many
CASSAYEQYF
TGTGCCAGCAGTGCCTACGAGCAGTACTTC
>TRBJ2-1|16|TRBV7-9|TRBD2|few
CASSSLSGRAGNEQFF
TGTGCCAGCAGCTCCCTTAGCGGGAGGGCGGGGAATGAGCAGTTCTTC
>TRBJ1-2|17|TRBV2|TRBD1|few
CASNPTFDRVIGYGYTF
TGTGCCAGCAATCCTACGTTTGACAGGGTGATAGGGTATGGCTACACCTTC
>TRBJ2-2|14|TRBV30|.|few
CAWSVLTGSGELFF
TGTGCCTGGAGTGTACTCACAGGGTCCGGGGAGCTGTTTTTT
>TRBJ2-7|12|TRBV30|.|.
CAWKEGTFEQYF
TGTGCCTGGAAGGAAGGGACCTTCGAGCAGTACTTC
>TRBJ2-2|13|TRBV19|.|few
CASSIDPFLELFF
TGTGCCAGTAGTATAGACCCGTTTTTAGAGCTGTTTTTT
>TRBJ1-1|13|TRBV29-1|.|few
CSAQRGAGTEAFF
TGCAGCGCTCAAAGGGGGGCCGGCACTGAAGCTTTCTTT
>TRBJ2-7|13|TRBV29-1|.|.
CSAVQGSNYEQYF
TGCAGCGCTGTGCAGGGGAGCAACTACGAGCAGTACTTC
>TRBJ1-1|15|TRBV6-1|TRBD1|few
CASSETHRGQEEAFF
TGTGCCAGCAGCGAGACGCACAGGGGGCAAGAAGAAGCTTTCTTT
>TRBJ2-5|16|TRBV5-6|.|.
CASSLYAGRVAETQYF
TGTGCCAGCAGCTTGTATGCAGGGCGGGTCGCGGAGACCCAGTACTTC
>TRBJ2-7|14|TRBV7-2|TRBD2|few
CASSAGASGNEQYF
TGTGCCAGCAGCGCGGGGGCTAGCGGGAACGAGCAGTACTTC
>TRBJ2-1|10|TRBV2|.|.
CASHINEQFF
TGTGCCAGCCATATCAATGAGCAGTTCTTC
>TRBJ1-5|10|TRBV29-1|.|.
CSVSRQPQHF
TGCAGCGTCTCAAGACAGCCCCAGCATTTT
>TRBJ1-1|17|TRBV5-4|.|.
CASSGTPRAGLGTEAFF
TGTGCCAGCAGCGGGACGCCCCGGGCAGGCCTCGGGACTGAAGCTTTCTTT
>TRBJ1-5|15|TRBV7-2|.|.
CASSLRRDWSQPQHF
TGTGCCAGCAGCTTACGGAGGGACTGGAGCCAGCCCCAGCATTTT
>TRBJ2-3|16|TRBV10-3|TRBD2|.
CAISDSGIASTDTQYF
TGTGCCATCAGTGATAGCGGGATAGCTAGCACAGATACGCAGTATTTT
>TRBJ2-1|13|TRBV4-1|.|.
CASSQGVVNEQFF
TGCGCCAGCAGCCAAGGGGTGGTCAATGAGCAGTTCTTC
>TRBJ2-5|14|TRBV5-1|TRBD2|.
CASSLSAGEETQYF
TGCGCCAGCAGCTTGTCAGCGGGAGAAGAGACCCAGTACTTC
>TRBJ2-1|12|TRBV29-1|.|.
CSGGAGPDLSFF
TGCAGCGGTGGCGCGGGCCCTGACCTCTCCTTCTTC
>TRBJ2-6|15|TRBV2|.|.
CASRERHSGANVLTF
TGTGCCAGCAGGGAAAGACACTCTGGGGCCAACGTCCTGACTTTC
>TRBJ1-5|14|TRBV29-1|.|.
CSVRQGGGNQPQHF
TGCAGCGTTCGCCAAGGGGGAGGTAATCAGCCCCAGCATTTT
>TRBJ1-1|11|TRBV20-1|.|.
CSAPLGTEAFF
TGCAGTGCCCCTCTGGGAACTGAAGCTTTCTTT
>TRBJ2-5|13|TRBV29-1|.|.
CSIRRSGAETQYF
TGCAGCATCCGCCGGAGTGGGGCAGAGACCCAGTACTTC
>TRBJ2-5|14|TRBV5-1|.|.
CASSRGQPQGTQYF
TGCGCCAGCAGCAGAGGACAGCCCCAAGGGACCCAGTACTTC
>TRBJ2-1|14|TRBV29-1|.|.
CSVDDAGSYNEQFF
TGCAGCGTTGACGATGCGGGCTCCTACAATGAGCAGTTCTTC
>TRBJ1-1|15|TRBV4-2|.|few
CASSQVGARDTEAFF
TGTGCCAGCAGCCAAGTGGGGGCGCGGGACACTGAAGCTTTCTTT
>TRBJ2-5|14|TRBV19|TRBD1|few
CASSITGGRETQYF
TGTGCCAGTAGTATTACAGGGGGTCGAGAGACCCAGTACTTC
>TRBJ2-3|12|TRBV11-2|.|.
CASSWTGDTQYF
TGTGCCAGCAGTTGGACCGGGGATACGCAGTATTTT
>TRBJ2-1|14|TRBV30|.|.
CAWSGETRSNEQFF
TGTGCCTGGAGTGGGGAGACTAGATCAAATGAGCAGTTCTTC
>TRBJ2-1|15|TRBV29-1|TRBD2|few
CSVERATSAYNEQFF
TGCAGCGTTGAAAGGGCGACTAGCGCCTACAATGAGCAGTTCTTC
>TRBJ2-7|16|TRBV29-1|TRBD2|few
CSVVRGKTSGTSEQYF
TGCAGCGTTGTTCGCGGAAAAACTAGCGGGACATCCGAGCAGTACTTC
>TRBJ2-7|16|TRBV4-1|TRBD2|.
CASSQDWTSGVYEQYF
TGCGCCAGCAGCCAAGATTGGACTAGCGGGGTCTACGAGCAGTACTTC
>TRBJ2-3|14|TRBV27|.|.
CASSWGGSTDTQYF
TGTGCCAGCAGTTGGGGTGGTAGCACAGATACGCAGTATTTT
>TRBJ2-1|13|TRBV29-1|.|once
CSVGWAVYNEQFF
TGCAGCGTAGGGTGGGCCGTCTACAATGAGCAGTTCTTC
>TRBJ1-4|11|TRBV29-1|.|.
CSVELRGRLFF
TGCAGCGTGGAGCTTCGAGGGCGGCTGTTTTTT
>TRBJ2-2|14|TRBV30|TRBD1|.
CAWSFQGVGGELFF
TGTGCCTGGAGTTTCCAGGGGGTGGGCGGGGAGCTGTTTTTT
>TRBJ2-2|17|TRBV25-1|TRBD2|.
CASSESTSGVNTGELFF
TGTGCCAGCAGTGAATCTACTAGCGGGGTGAACACCGGGGAGCTGTTTTTT
>TRBJ2-3|11|TRBV14|.|.
CASSHSDTQYF
TGTGCCAGCAGCCATTCAGATACGCAGTATTTT
>TRBJ2-3|11|TRBV7-9|.|.
CASSRGDTQYF
TGTGCCAGCAGCCGAGGAGATACGCAGTATTTT
>TRBJ1-4|11|TRBV20-1|TRBD1|.
CSASQGRELFF
TGCAGTGCTTCACAGGGGAGGGAACTGTTTTTT
>TRBJ2-2|19|TRBV28|TRBD2|few
CASSPYAGTSGSGTGELFF
TGTGCCAGCAGCCCCTACGCCGGGACTAGCGGGAGTGGGACCGGGGAGCTGTTTTTT
>TRBJ2-3|10|TRBV20-1|.|few
CSVRTGTQYF
TGCAGTGTTAGGACTGGTACGCAGTATTTT
>TRBJ2-5|15|TRBV7-3|TRBD2|.
CASSPAGAEQETQYF
TGTGCCAGCAGCCCAGCGGGGGCAGAACAAGAGACCCAGTACTTC
>TRBJ2-5|14|TRBV7-8|TRBD1|few
CASSSDRLTGTQYF
TGTGCCAGCAGCTCGGACAGGCTGACTGGGACCCAGTACTTC
>TRBJ2-4|14|TRBV27|.|.
CASRNLLAKNIQYF
TGTGCCAGCCGGAACCTTCTAGCCAAAAACATTCAGTACTTC
>TRBJ2-5|15|TRBV25-1|TRBD1|few
CASSEQGAPSETQYF
TGTGCCAGCAGTGAACAGGGGGCGCCTTCAGAGACCCAGTACTTC
>TRBJ2-2|15|TRBV7-9|TRBD1|.
CASSPGTDFTGELFF
TGTGCCAGCAGCCCCGGGACAGACTTCACCGGGGAGCTGTTTTTT
>TRBJ2-6|13|TRBV29-1|TRBD1|.
CSAQGAGANVLTF
TGCAGCGCACAGGGGGCTGGGGCCAACGTCCTGACTTTC
>TRBJ2-3|14|TRBV30|.|.
CARQQRALPDTQYF
TGTGCCCGCCAGCAGCGGGCCCTACCGGATACGCAGTATTTT
>TRBJ2-6|13|TRBV30|.|.
CAWLISGANVLTF
TGTGCCTGGTTAATCTCTGGGGCCAACGTCCTGACTTTC
>TRBJ1-5|12|TRBV7-2|.|.
CASSFSNQPQHF
TGTGCCAGCAGCTTTAGCAATCAGCCCCAGCATTTT